One and the same sample provided the 23 T cell receptor beta chains below, sequenced in a study of human T cells and chemical hapten exposure (dated by TCRdb to the early 2020s). Libraries were made using RACE. TCRdb records NextSeq 500 as the sequencer. TCRdb handled the public reads itself, with Q25 trimming in fastp and clone calling in MiXCR, and kept productive beta chains. Identical CDR3 proteins give one entry, which carries the most common genes and DNA. Recorded for this sample are 90,000 to 110,000 distinct CDR3 sequences; less than 40% of them occurred a single time. Around 2.5% of the sample goes to the ten largest clones. The time point tag for this specimen amounts to: patch test 3, about 24 weeks after DPC sensitization. The treatment or condition label, as the study defines it: therapeutic diphenylcyclopropenone sensitization with weekly scalp DPC. The source material was whole blood, sampled in connection with sensitization to the hapten diphenylcyclopropenone (DPC). Receptors were obtained from a man aged 40-49 years with alopecia areata. Some clones in this sample may be carry-over from other donors' samples.

Only a few counts were recorded for this clonotype. In DNA, the CDR3 is TGCGCCAGCAGCCAACTAGCGGGAGGGCCGGGGGAGCAGTTCTTC. It codes for CASSQLAGGPGEQFF. V and J are TRBV4-3 and TRBJ2-1; TRBD2 matches 12 bases. The length of the CDR3 is 15 residues. The germline gives CDR1 LGHNA, CDR2 YSLEER. The junction had 6 bases not matched to a gene; V was cut back by 2 bases and J by 10 bases.

The chain couples TRBV7-3 to TRBJ1-1, with 8 bases matching TRBD1. The V gene's germline CDR1 is SGHTA and CDR2 FQGTGA. J lost 7 bases, V lost 5 bases, and 12 bases had no gene match. The CDR3 sequence is 15 residues long. CDR3 sequence: CASSQPPGTGGEAFF. Here the CDR3 DNA reads TGTGCCAGCAGCCAACCTCCGGGGACAGGCGGTGAAGCTTTCTTT. The whole variable domain, remainder taken from reference TRBV7-3 and TRBJ1-1, is GAGVSQTPSNKVTEKGKYVELRCDPISGHTALYWYRQSLGQGPEFLIYFQGTGAADDSGLPNDRFFAVRPEGSVSTLKIQRTERGDSAVYLCASSQPPGTGGEAFFGQGTRLTVV.

This rearrangement joins TRBV20-1 to TRBJ2-3; TRBD2 matches at 15 bases. The CDR3 contains 17 residues. Per germline, CDR1 DFQATT and CDR2 SNEGSKA (reference sequence). Trimming took 3 bases from V and 5 from J; bases not matched to a gene: 9. This CDR3 is CSASPGLAGGPRDTQYF. CDR3 bases: TGCAGTGCTAGTCCCGGACTAGCGGGAGGGCCGAGAGATACGCAGTATTTT.

This chain uses TRBV5-4 with TRBJ2-7; either TRBD1 or TRBD2 may fit D (5 bases each). Trimming took 4 bases from V and 2 from J, leaving 13 bases between them. The CDR3 has 14 amino acids. Germline V gene lookup returns CDR1 SGHNT and CDR2 YYREEE (reference sequence). The CDR3 nucleotides read TGTGCCAGCAGCCTCGAGTCGGGGCCCTACGAGCAGTACTTC. Protein sequence: CASSLESGPYEQYF. Based on the CDR3 plus reference TRBV5-4 and TRBJ2-7, the full variable domain is ETGVTQSPTHLIKTRGQQVTLRCSSQSGHNTVSWYQQALGQGPQFIFQYYREEENGRGNFPPRFSGLQFPNYSSELNVNALELDDSALYLCASSLESGPYEQYFGPGTRLTVT.

The chain has TRBV28 and TRBJ2-7; 8 positions match TRBD1. In germline, CDR1 is MDHEN, CDR2 SYDVKM. The CDR3 loop spans 17 amino acids. Trimming cost V 8 bases and J 9 bases; bases outside gene matches: 24. CDR3 protein: CASVRVVGTGGPHGQYF. The CDR3 bases are TGTGCCAGCGTTCGGGTGGTAGGGACAGGAGGACCCCACGGGCAGTACTTC.

The table lists this clonotype with many counts. The V gene is TRBV20-1, the J gene TRBJ2-1; 7 bases are a match to TRBD1. Looked up from germline, CDR1 is DFQATT and CDR2 is SNEGSKA (reference sequence). V shed 6 bases and J 2 bases; nucleotides not matched to a gene: 10. The CDR3 totals 15 residues. CDR3 protein: CSARDGTDPYNEQFF. In DNA, the CDR3 is TGCAGTGCCCGTGACGGGACAGACCCCTACAATGAGCAGTTCTTC.

The genes are TRBV5-4 and TRBJ1-1; 9 positions match TRBD1. This CDR3 has 13 residues. Trimming cost V 4 bases and J 3 bases; bases outside gene matches: 1. Germline CDR1 is SGHNT and CDR2 is YYREEE (reference sequence). In nucleotides, the CDR3 is TGTGCCAGCAGCCGACAGGGGGACACTGAAGCTTTCTTT. Translation: CASSRQGDTEAFF.

This clonotype was counted a few times. This chain uses TRBV6-2 or TRBV6-3 with TRBJ2-7; D is possibly TRBD2 (6 bases). CDR3 size: 17 residues. Germline V gives CDR1 MNHEY, CDR2 SVGEGT. Trimming pared 2 bases from V and 3 bases from J, leaving 20 bases between. The chain's CDR3 is CASSYMTREAPYYEQYV. CDR3 sequence (DNA): TGTGCCAGCAGTTACATGACTAGAGAAGCGCCTTACTACGAGCAGTACGTC.

This clonotype was counted only a few times. The chain combines TRBV6-6 with TRBJ2-3, with 9 bases lining up with TRBD2. Germline V gives CDR1 MNHNY, CDR2 SVGAGI (reference sequence). Losses at the gene ends were 0 bases for V and 5 bases for J; bases not matched to a gene: 3. This CDR3 has 15 amino acids. CDR3 sequence (DNA): TGTGCCAGCAGTTACTCGGCGGGAGGGATAGATACGCAGTATTTT. This encodes CASSYSAGGIDTQYF.

The chain uses TRBV7-2 and TRBJ2-7, with D possibly TRBD1 on 6 matching bases. With 4 bases removed from V and 5 bases from J, the gap between germline ends came to 12 bases. The V gene's germline CDR1 is SGHTA and CDR2 FQGNSA. The CDR3 runs to 13 residues. CDR3 amino acids: CASSSLRGHEQYV. As DNA, the CDR3 is TGTGCCAGCAGCTCACTCAGGGGCCACGAGCAGTACGTC.

In this sample, this clonotype turned up a few times. The rearrangement uses TRBV6-2 or TRBV6-3 and TRBJ1-5; no clear D gene. Trimming took 5 bases from V and 7 from J, leaving 12 bases between them. The germline V gene encodes CDR1 MNHEY and CDR2 SVGEGT. This CDR3 is built from 13 residues. As DNA, the CDR3 is TGTGCCAGCAGTAATCACGAAGGACAGCCCCAGCATTTT. Amino acid sequence: CASSNHEGQPQHF.

Remarks on this clonotype: Relative to the germline gene, one junction end is altered; a read error may explain this. The rearrangement links TRBV7-7 to TRBJ2-7; 8 bases line up with TRBD2. This CDR3 region has 13 residues. CDR1 is SSHAT and CDR2 is FNYEAQ in the germline V gene (reference sequence). The CDR3 reads CASSLSGDYEQYF. CDR3 DNA sequence: TGTGCTAGCAGCCTTAGCGGGGATTACGAGCAGTACTTC. Filled out from reference TRBV7-7 and TRBJ2-7, the complete variable domain reads GAGVSQSPRYKVTKRGQDVTLRCDPISSHATLYWYQQALGQGPEFLTYFNYEAQPDKSGLPSDRFSAERPEGSISTLTIQRTEQRDSAMYRCASSLSGDYEQYFGPGTRLTVT.

The gene calls are TRBV6-5 and TRBJ1-1, with D tentatively TRBD1 (6 bases). The ends were cut back, 6 bases at V and 6 bases at J, with 14 bases in the middle. Germline values: CDR1 MNHEY, CDR2 SVGAGI. This CDR3 spans 13 amino acids. CDR3 region: CASSSTGLAEAFF. The CDR3 nucleotides read TGTGCCAGCAGCTCTACAGGGCTGGCTGAAGCTTTCTTT.

The rearrangement joins TRBV28 to TRBJ2-7, with 9 bases fitting TRBD1. From germline, CDR1 is MDHEN and CDR2 SYDVKM. With 7 bases clipped from V and 1 base from J, the junction kept 14 bases outside the gene matches. There are 17 residues in the CDR3. This CDR3 reads CASMGQGGPGSSYEQYF. In DNA, the CDR3 is TGTGCCAGCATGGGACAGGGTGGGCCCGGATCATCCTACGAGCAGTACTTC.

The genes are TRBV28 and TRBJ2-7; 7 nucleotides line up with TRBD1. CDR3 length: 11 residues. Germline-derived CDR1 and CDR2 are MDHEN and SYDVKM. V gave up 10 bases and J gave up 6 bases; unmatched junction bases: 6. CDR3 sequence (DNA): TGTGCCACAGGGGGATTTAGCGAGCAGTACGTC. Translated: CATGGFSEQYV.

This clonotype was counted a few times. The CDR3 bases are TGTGCCAGCAGCATCAGAGGGACTGGCACAGATACGCAGTATTTT. Residues: CASSIRGTGTDTQYF. The chain employs TRBV9 and TRBJ2-3, with a possible D match to TRBD2 (6 bases). Deletions cut 4 bases from V and 1 base from J, with 13 bases between. Looked up from germline, CDR1 is SGDLS and CDR2 is YYNGEE. This CDR3 spans 15 amino acids.

This clonotype was observed many times. The chain recombines TRBV10-2 with TRBJ2-1; D unresolved. Trimming removed 5 bases from V and 8 bases from J, with 10 bases in between. The CDR3 is 12 residues long. The germline CDR1 and CDR2 sequences are WSHSY and SAAADI. The CDR3 DNA reads as TGCGCCAGCAGTAGGGTGGCGGATGAGCAGTTCTTC. Its translation is CASSRVADEQFF.

This clonotype occurred a few times. V is TRBV10-3 and J is TRBJ2-7; possible D gene TRBD2, 5 bases. The CDR3 sequence is 14 residues long. Trimming took 3 bases from V and 2 from J, leaving 11 bases between them. Germline V CDR1 and CDR2: ENHRY, SYGVKD. The CDR3 spells CAISDSDGTYEQYF. CDR3 bases: TGTGCCATCAGTGATTCCGACGGGACCTACGAGCAGTACTTC.

The chain has TRBV7-2 and TRBJ2-2; TRBD2 matches at 7 bases. The CDR3 sequence is 13 residues long. Germline CDR1 is SGHTA and CDR2 is FQGNSA. The CDR3 loop reads CATSGASTGELFF. As DNA, the CDR3 is TGTGCGACCAGCGGGGCCTCCACCGGGGAGCTGTTTTTT.

This clonotype was picked up a small number of times. This chain connects TRBV6-5 to TRBJ2-1; tentative D call: TRBD2 (6 bases). Germline V gene sequence: CDR1 MNHEY, CDR2 SVGAGI. The CDR3 is 16 amino acids. V lost 7 bases to trimming and J lost 2 bases, with 18 bases between them. The CDR3 region has the DNA TGTGCCAGCACCAGGTTTCGGGGACTTACCTACAATGAGCAGTTCTTC. This sequence encodes CASTRFRGLTYNEQFF.

V and J are TRBV6-5 and TRBJ1-1, with D possibly matching TRBD1 (5 bases). Germline CDR1 MNHEY, CDR2 SVGAGI. The V gene lost 7 bases and the J gene lost 10 bases, with 25 bases spanning the gap. CDR3 length: 15 residues. In DNA, the CDR3 is TGTGCCAGCAAACCACCAGGAGGGGACTTTGCGGTAGCTTTCTTT. This codes for CASKPPGGDFAVAFF.

A few counts support this clonotype. A read error may account for a junction end that differs from germline. V and J are TRBV4-3 and TRBJ2-1; tentatively, D is TRBD2 (6 bases). From germline, CDR1 is LGHNA and CDR2 YSLEER. CDR3 length equals 16 residues. CDR3 sequence (DNA): TGTGCCAGCAGCCAAGCGCAGGGAGGCTCCTACAATGAGCAGTTCTTC. Translated: CASSQAQGGSYNEQFF.

The chain recombines TRBV13 with TRBJ1-5; D gene unclear. This CDR3 comprises 13 residues. The ends were cut back, 5 bases at V and 6 bases at J, with 11 bases in the middle. CDR1 and CDR2 from the germline V gene are PRHDT and FYEKMQ (reference sequence). This chain's CDR3 is CASSNRLGQPQHF. The DNA for the CDR3 is TGTGCCAGCAGCAACAGATTGGGTCAGCCCCAGCATTTT.